This TCR beta chain originates from a study of T cells in Graves' hyperthyroidism and ophthalmopathy. The junction had 6 bases not matched to a gene; V was cut back by 5 bases and J by 2 bases. The length of the CDR3 is 16 residues. Looked up from germline, CDR1 is MNHEY and CDR2 is SMNVEV (reference sequence). This clonotype was seen repeatedly, ten times or more. Amplified TCR beta CDR3 regions derived from RNA transcripts. When the TCR CDR3 underwent first-round RT-PCR, the HTBI primer set was used. TCRdb called the multiplex PCR reads again in MiXCR, with one record for every CDR3 protein. The repertoire consists of more than 300,000 distinct CDR3 sequences, with about 15% occurring once and the leading ten covering about 20%.

Sequencing used blood. V usage is TRBV27 and J usage is TRBJ2-2, with 9 bases matching TRBD2. The receptor's source is a woman in her 30s with Graves' ophthalmopathy. The chain's CDR3 is CASSEGLASNTGELFF. CDR3 in DNA: TGTGCCAGCAGTGAGGGACTAGCCTCAAACACCGGGGAGCTGTTTTTT.